This T cell receptor (beta chain) was identified in a study of long-term antiretroviral therapy in people with HIV. Background on the study: The oldest samples precede the 2015 immediate-ART recommendation by about a decade.

With 2 bases removed from V and 0 bases from J, the gap between germline ends came to 7 bases. The germline V gene has CDR1 MDHEN and CDR2 SYDVKM. This CDR3 spans 14 amino acids. Sequencing used immunoSEQ v3.0 at survey level. This table comes from immunoSEQ multiplex PCR, and its TCRdb copy is limited to in-frame clones, with some not included. The sample contains approximately 21,000 clones, roughly 80% of which appear only once. Ahead of DNA extraction, samples held roughly 1-11 million cryopreserved PBMC each. This clonotype was obtained from a man aged 50 to 60 with HIV. The genes are TRBV28 and TRBJ1-1; no clear D. This sample comprised unsorted PBMCs, obtained 0.3 years after starting antiretroviral therapy. The CDR3 region has the DNA TGTGCCAGCAGTTTAGAGGGAATGAACACTGAAGCTTTCTTT. Its translation is CASSLEGMNTEAFF.